This paragraph reports one T cell receptor (beta chain). There is no known antigen for this receptor. Base-call qualities are not available, and no considerably larger clone is one nucleotide away. Sample treatment or condition, as interpreted from the label and publication: live attenuated yellow fever vaccine strain. At each blood-draw timepoint, two biological replicates of bulk PBMCs were obtained. A standard Ficoll-Paque protocol was used to isolate PBMCs from peripheral blood. TriZol was used to extract RNA from bulk PBMCs, from CD4 and CD8 fractions, and from dextramer-positive and dextramer-negative fractions. The data were taken from a study of T cells after yellow fever vaccination (dated 2019 in TCRdb). Regarding the research as a whole: The SMART-Seq v4 Ultra Low Input RNA kit was used to prepare libraries from fractions with low cell numbers. Blood was drawn at multiple timepoints before and after primary and secondary immunization, with bulk PBMC replicates and cell subsets isolated. The cohort comprised two healthy male donors, one aged 18 to 29 and one aged 30 to 40 years. To follow T-cell clones before and after both primary and booster YFV17D yellow fever vaccination, bulk TCR alpha and beta repertoires underwent longitudinal sequencing. The paper's findings and limits, for the study overall: Only a couple of donors were included in the study, so the extent to which the findings can be generalized is limited. After the booster, most of the clones that had expanded following primary vaccination were detected again (approximately 96% of CD4 and around 90% of CD8), which suggests that memory was broadly maintained. The secondary T-cell response was found to be weaker but faster than the primary response, with a peak reached on day 5 rather than on day 15. Because abundant contaminating clonotypes from the bulk population could be contained in FACS-sorted repertoires, computational filtering was required. A small share of clonotypes occurred in both CD4 and CD8 compartments, likely arising from convergent recombination.

TCR cDNA was made using 5'RACE template switching, a step that added a universal primer site and unique molecular identifiers. Priming of cDNA synthesis was performed from both the TCR alpha and TCR beta constant segments. Library amplification used two PCR steps, and the second PCR step added sample barcodes and sequencing adapters. Sequencing of the libraries was done on either Illumina HiSeq 2500 (2x100 bp) or NovaSeq (2x150 bp). As for the authors' bioinformatics: Reads were demultiplexed and collapsed into UMI consensus sequences with MIGEC, and V(D)J alignment was performed with MiXCR. Vaccine-responding clonotypes were identified with edgeR using replicate PBMC samples, with FDR below 0.01 and a log2 fold change above 5 up to day 15 being required. CD4 or CD8 identity was assigned to each bulk clonotype according to whether the clonotype was present at higher abundance in the sequenced CD4 repertoire or the sequenced CD8 repertoire. The public reads were quality trimmed at Q25 with fastp and then assembled into clones with MiXCR by TCRdb, keeping productive beta chains. Every CDR3 protein is listed once, alongside the most common genes and DNA of its rows. The V and J calls here are based on TCRdb, not the publication. Recorded for this sample are about 400,000 distinct CDR3 sequences; under 14% of them occurred a single time. Around 19% of the sample belongs to the ten largest clones.

Counted from cysteine to phenylalanine, this CDR3 has 13 amino acids. Only the CDR3 region is kept as DNA, spanning 39 bases read in frame from base 1. CDR1 SQVTM and CDR2 ANQGSEA are derived from the germline V gene. The junction shows trimming of 5 bases on V and 0 bases on J, plus 10 bases between the germline ends. The origin of this receptor is a young man who received the YFV17D yellow fever vaccine. The chain joins TRBV29-1 to TRBJ2-5, with TRBD1 tentatively as D gene (5 bases match). The sequenced sample was PBMCs, obtained on the day of the first yellow fever vaccination. The CDR3: CSVTRQNQETQYF. Read as DNA, the sequence is TGCAGCGTTACAAGACAGAACCAAGAGACCCAGTACTTC.